This T cell receptor beta chain was sequenced during a study of blood T cell repertoires in COVID-19. TCRdb's table, derived via immunoSEQ multiplex PCR, lists solely in-frame clones and lacks some. The table has roughly 170,000 clones, approximately 84% seen once. Sequenced sample: PBMCs or T cells enriched from blood (not recorded which). The TCR comes from a man aged 50 or older who had recovered from COVID-19.

The CDR3 region has the DNA TGTGCCAGCAGCTTGGCTGACAGTTTAAAGGCTGAAGCTTTCTTT. It codes for CASSLADSLKAEAFF. The chain uses TRBV5-5 and TRBJ1-1; perhaps TRBD1 as D (5 bases). The V end lost 0 bases, the J end lost 6 bases, and 15 bases lay between the germline ends. There are 15 residues in the CDR3. CDR1 and CDR2 from the germline V gene are SGHKS and YYEKEE (reference sequence).